The 5 T cell receptor beta chains below come from one sample, sequenced in a study of blood T cells in healthy people across ages. Combining a sample-barcoded 5' primer with a J-beta primer mix, a second PCR ran for roughly 7 to 12 cycles. Each CDR3 protein is one row after TCRdb ran MiXCR on the 5' RACE reads. Here the sample spans 550,000 to 800,000 distinct CDR3 sequences, approximately 31% being singletons. What was sequenced was blood. All receptors come from an elderly woman in good health.

The table lists this clonotype with a few counts. The CDR3 DNA sequence: TGTGCCAGCAGTATCCTCCAGGGGGGAACTAATGAAAAACTGTTTTTT. It specifies CASSILQGGTNEKLFF. V usage is TRBV28 and J usage is TRBJ1-4; TRBD1 matches 7 bases. The CDR3 contains 16 residues. Germline values: CDR1 MDHEN, CDR2 SYDVKM. Losses at the gene ends were 5 bases for V and 1 base for J; bases not matched to a gene: 7. The variable domain in full, with the rest retrieved from reference TRBV28 and TRBJ1-4, is DVKVTQSSRYLVKRTGEKVFLECVQDMDHENMFWYRQDPGLGLRLIYFSYDVKMKEKGDIPEGYSVSREKKERFSLILESASTNQTSMYLCASSILQGGTNEKLFFGSGTQLSVL.

This clonotype was counted ten times or more. This rearrangement joins TRBV20-1 to TRBJ1-1, with TRBD1 matching over 7 bases. The CDR3 loop spans 13 amino acids. J gave up 2 bases and V 5 bases, and 5 bases lay outside the gene matches. Germline V gene lookup returns CDR1 DFQATT and CDR2 SNEGSKA (reference sequence). The DNA of the CDR3 is TGCAGTGCTCGACGACAGGGCAACACTGAAGCTTTCTTT. This codes for CSARRQGNTEAFF.

The sample holds a few counts of this clonotype. This rearrangement joins TRBV9 to TRBJ2-7; D unclear. The CDR3 has 12 amino acids. The V gene's germline CDR1 is SGDLS and CDR2 YYNGEE. With 3 bases removed from V and 6 bases from J, the gap between germline ends came to 10 bases. The DNA for the CDR3 is TGTGCCAGCAGCGCCCTGGGCCCCGAGCAGTACTTC. Translated: CASSALGPEQYF.

This clonotype was detected only a few times. This chain joins TRBV7-8 and TRBJ2-4; 7 positions agree with TRBD1. The J call may be mistaken, given a closer DNA end match to TRBJ2-7. The CDR3 contains 14 residues. Germline values: CDR1 SGHVS, CDR2 FQNEAQ. In DNA, the CDR3 is TGTGCCAGCAGCGTGGACAGGAACTCTTACGAGCAGTACTTC. As protein: CASSVDRNSYEQYF.

This clonotype has at least ten counts. The J gene is TRBJ2-7, the V gene TRBV6-2 or TRBV6-3; 8 bases agree with TRBD2. V lost 2 bases, J lost 12 bases, and 3 bases stayed unmatched. Germline-derived CDR1 and CDR2 are MNHEY and SVGEGT. The CDR3 runs to 11 residues. The CDR3 spells CASSYGGGPYF. The CDR3 nucleotides read TGTGCCAGCAGTTACGGCGGGGGGCCGTACTTC.